This record covers a single T cell receptor (beta chain). What it binds is not known. This likely comes from a read error, as the CDR3 has no conserved phenylalanine or tryptophan at its end. The limits of the CDR3 on the DNA are not certain, so only TCRdb's listed CDR3 is given. The data originate from a study of T cells after yellow fever vaccination. General study results and limits: Post-booster samples contained most primary-vaccination clones (approximately 97% CD4, 70% to 90% CD8).

TCRdb reprocessed the 5' RACE reads via MiXCR and lists one record per CDR3 protein. In the table there are hundreds of thousands of distinct CDR3 sequences, 8.7% of which are singletons. Counting both end residues, the CDR3 totals 12 amino acids. The material was PBMCs, obtained on the day of the first yellow fever vaccination. The TCR was taken from a man between 18 and 29 years old who received the YFV17D yellow fever vaccine. This chain links TRBV12-3 or TRBV12-4 with TRBJ1-1; whether TRBD1, the table's D call, matches the DNA was not checked. Here the CDR3 reads CASRQYTEAAPI.